Each of the 30 T cell receptor beta chains below was sequenced from the same sample in a study of OX40 agonist ivuxolimab in advanced cancers. TCRdb keeps only in-frame clones here, not all; method: immunoSEQ multiplex PCR. The sample carries 55,000 to 80,000 clones, around four fifths recorded once. This sample comprised CD4+ or CD8+ T cells sorted from blood, obtained in a trial of the OX40 agonist ivuxolimab. Receptors originate from an adult with an advanced solid tumor such as melanoma, head and neck, liver or kidney cancer.

The chain joins TRBV28 to TRBJ1-5; TRBD1 aligns across 8 bases. Germline CDR1 reads MDHEN; CDR2 reads SYDVKM. This CDR3 spans 16 amino acids. Losses at the gene ends were 6 bases for V and 1 base for J; bases not matched to a gene: 8. The CDR3: CASRRDRGKSNQPQHF. The CDR3 nucleotides are TGTGCCAGCAGGCGAGACAGGGGCAAGAGCAATCAGCCCCAGCATTTT.

The chain is built from TRBV27 and TRBJ1-1; D call uncertain. Trimming cost V 3 bases and J 3 bases, with 17 bases left between them. Per germline, CDR1 MNHEY and CDR2 SMNVEV (reference sequence). This CDR3 contains 16 residues. In DNA form, the CDR3 reads TGTGCCAGCAGTTTCGGACTCGGCGGTACGGACACTGAAGCTTTCTTT. This translates into CASSFGLGGTDTEAFF.

In this sample, this clone turned up once. The V and J genes are TRBV7-2 and TRBJ2-7, with D hard to call. The germline V gene encodes CDR1 SGHTA and CDR2 FQGNSA. The CDR3 spans 16 residues. Trimming pared 5 bases from V and 0 bases from J, leaving 17 bases between. The DNA of the CDR3 is TGTGCCAGCAGCCCTCGACGACTGGCTCTCTCCTACGAGCAGTACTTC. Translation: CASSPRRLALSYEQYF.

The V gene is TRBV5-4, the J gene TRBJ2-2, with D possibly TRBD2 on 6 matching bases. The CDR3 sequence is 14 residues long. V lost 5 bases to trimming and J lost 4 bases, with 12 bases between them. The germline gives CDR1 SGHNT, CDR2 YYREEE (reference sequence). The CDR3 DNA follows: TGTGCCAGCAGAAGGGACTCCTCCACCGGGGAGCTGTTTTTT. Protein sequence: CASRRDSSTGELFF.

The V call is TRBV4-2, the J call TRBJ1-5; D not resolved. Trimming took 1 base from V and 4 from J, leaving 11 bases between them. The germline CDR1 and CDR2 sequences are LGHNA and YNFKEQ. The CDR3 has 15 amino acids. In DNA, the CDR3 is TGTGCCAGCAGCCAAGGGGGAACGGGGAATCAGCCCCAGCATTTT. It yields the protein CASSQGGTGNQPQHF.

This clone has more than one count but fewer than ten. The gene calls are TRBV2 and TRBJ1-4; maybe TRBD1 (5 bases). CDR1 and CDR2 from the germline V gene are SNHLY and FYNNEI. This CDR3 contains 12 residues. Trimming stripped 4 bases from V and 5 bases from J, with 5 bases between. CDR3 coding DNA: TGTGCCAGCAGTGGGGACAATGAAAAACTGTTTTTT. As protein: CASSGDNEKLFF.

The chain recombines TRBV7-9 with TRBJ2-1; no firm D call. V lost 2 bases, J lost 8 bases, and 13 bases lay in between. CDR1 is SEHNR, CDR2 FQNEAQ, per germline (reference sequence). The CDR3 runs 14 residues. CDR3: CASSLLRYLDEQFF. The CDR3, as DNA: TGTGCCAGCAGCTTATTGCGTTACCTTGATGAGCAGTTCTTC.

The chain employs TRBV11-2 and TRBJ2-3; TRBD1 matches 8 bases. The CDR3 is made up of 15 amino acids. The V and J ends lost 3 bases and 4 bases, in that order; junction bases with no gene match: 6. Germline loops: CDR1 SGHAT, CDR2 FQNNGV. CDR3 DNA: TGTGCCAGCAGCTTTAGACAGGGGAGTGCAGATACGCAGTATTTT. It is translated as CASSFRQGSADTQYF.

The J gene is TRBJ1-4, the V gene TRBV6-6, with TRBD1 as a possible D gene (5 bases). This CDR3 is 13 amino acids long. V lost 10 bases to trimming and J lost 8 bases, with 17 bases between them. Looked up from germline, CDR1 is MNHNY and CDR2 is SVGAGI (reference sequence). CDR3 region: CAISGTSREKLFF. The CDR3 DNA reads TGTGCCATCTCCGGGACGTCGAGGGAAAAACTGTTTTTT.

This clone was observed a handful of times. The chain carries TRBV7-6 and TRBJ1-5; 9 bases fit TRBD1. This CDR3 has 15 amino acids. Per the germline V gene, CDR1 is SGHVS and CDR2 is FNYEAQ. The V segment lost 5 bases and the J segment 5 bases; nucleotides outside the gene matches: 7. CDR3 amino acids: CASSMYRGLDQPQHF. The CDR3 DNA sequence: TGTGCCAGCAGCATGTACAGGGGGCTGGATCAGCCCCAGCATTTT.

V and J are TRBV7-2 and TRBJ2-5, with D possibly TRBD1 on 6 matching bases. Trimming left V 5 bases short and J 1 base short, with 14 bases between. The CDR3 runs 15 residues. CDR1 is SGHTA and CDR2 is FQGNSA in the germline V gene. CDR3 bases: TGTGCCAGCAGCCCTACGGGACACCGCCAAGAGACCCAGTACTTC. Its protein is CASSPTGHRQETQYF.

The chain joins TRBV29-1 to TRBJ2-7, with TRBD1 matching over 7 bases. This CDR3 has 13 residues. Germline CDR1 and CDR2: SQVTM and ANQGSEA. The ends lost 6 bases at V and 3 bases at J; junction bases unmatched: 8. DNA for the CDR3: TGCAGCGTAAATCCCCGGGACAGCTACGAGCAGTACTTC. Translated: CSVNPRDSYEQYF.

V gene TRBV7-2 combines with J gene TRBJ1-2, with no clear D. V shed 5 bases and J shed 2 bases, with 12 bases lying between them. Germline V gene data show CDR1 as SGHTA and CDR2 as FQGNSA. This CDR3 has 14 residues. In DNA, the CDR3 is TGTGCCAGCAGCCCCAATGCGGGCAACTATGGCTACACCTTC. It translates to CASSPNAGNYGYTF.

This clone has a handful of counts. V gene TRBV11-1 combines with J gene TRBJ2-1; the D is unclear. This CDR3 spans 13 amino acids. Germline V gives CDR1 SGHAT, CDR2 FQDESV (reference sequence). With 2 bases removed from V and 7 bases from J, the gap between germline ends came to 9 bases. CDR3 bases: TGTGCCAGCAGCTTATCTCCTTGGAATGAGCAGTTCTTC. It yields the protein CASSLSPWNEQFF. The whole variable domain, filled in from reference TRBV11-1 and TRBJ2-1, reads EAEVAQSPRYKITEKSQAVAFWCDPISGHATLYWYRQILGQGPELLVQFQDESVVDDSQLPKDRFSAERLKGVDSTLKIQPAELGDSAMYLCASSLSPWNEQFFGPGTRLTVL.

This rearrangement joins TRBV6-6 to TRBJ2-3; 8 bases are a match to TRBD1. The CDR3 runs to 15 residues. CDR1 and CDR2 (germline): MNHNY, SVGAGI (reference sequence). The junction had 7 bases not matched to a gene; V was cut back by 4 bases and J by 4 bases. The CDR3: CASSWGDRGSDTQYF. DNA of the CDR3: TGTGCCAGCAGTTGGGGTGACAGGGGCTCAGATACGCAGTATTTT.

The gene calls are TRBV30 and TRBJ1-1; D uncertain. CDR1 GTSNPN and CDR2 SVGIG come from the germline V gene (reference sequence). With 1 base removed from V and 1 base from J, the gap between germline ends came to 7 bases. This CDR3 has 13 amino acids. CDR3 in DNA: TGTGCCTGGAGTGGCGATAAGAACACTGAAGCTTTCTTT. It is translated as CAWSGDKNTEAFF.

V and J are TRBV5-6 and TRBJ1-6; 8 nucleotides agree with TRBD1. V dropped 4 bases and J dropped 7; count of bases not matched to a gene: 7. The germline V gene encodes CDR1 SGHDT and CDR2 YYEEEE. The CDR3 sequence is 15 residues long. The CDR3 DNA is TGTGCCAGCAGCGATCCCGGGACAGGCAATTCACCCCTCCACTTT. Amino acids: CASSDPGTGNSPLHF.

The sample holds a few counts of this clone. CDR3 protein: CSVEGTGESYEQYF. The CDR3 DNA reads as TGCAGCGTTGAGGGGACAGGGGAATCCTACGAGCAGTACTTC. The chain uses TRBV29-1 and TRBJ2-7, with 10 bases fitting TRBD1. Germline assignment: CDR1 SQVTM and CDR2 ANQGSEA. This CDR3 region has 14 residues. V dropped 3 bases and J dropped 1; count of bases not matched to a gene: 3.

V usage is TRBV7-9 and J usage is TRBJ2-3, with 9 bases fitting TRBD2. The V gene end was trimmed by 4 bases and the J gene end by 0 bases; junction bases not matched to a gene: 5. Germline V lookup: CDR1 SEHNR, CDR2 FQNEAQ (reference sequence). The CDR3 has 16 amino acids. The DNA of the CDR3 is TGTGCCAGCAGCTCTCCTAGCGGGGTGAGCACAGATACGCAGTATTTT. The encoded protein is CASSSPSGVSTDTQYF.

This clone was found a few times. The chain carries TRBV7-2 and TRBJ1-1; D unresolved. The V gene's germline CDR1 is SGHTA and CDR2 FQGNSA. The CDR3 length is 14 residues. With 0 bases removed from V and 13 bases from J, the gap between germline ends came to 18 bases. The CDR3: CASSLALGPGGGFF. The CDR3 coding sequence is TGTGCCAGCAGCTTAGCGCTAGGGCCCGGAGGTGGTTTCTTT.

The V gene is TRBV27, the J gene TRBJ1-1, with D hard to call. The CDR3 totals 14 residues. V lost 6 bases, J lost 4 bases, and 15 bases lay in between. The germline CDR1 and CDR2 sequences are MNHEY and SMNVEV (reference sequence). CDR3 sequence: CASSYSRVPTEAFF. The CDR3 nucleotides read TGTGCCAGCAGCTATAGTCGGGTCCCCACTGAAGCTTTCTTT.

The rearrangement uses TRBV18 and TRBJ2-5; D not certain. Trimming stripped 3 bases from V and 2 bases from J, with 4 bases between. Per the germline V gene, CDR1 is KGHSH and CDR2 is LQKENI. CDR3 length equals 12 residues. The CDR3 spells CASSPGQETQYF. The CDR3 region has the DNA TGTGCCAGCTCACCGGGTCAAGAGACCCAGTACTTC.

The chain is built from TRBV29-1 and TRBJ1-1; D may be TRBD1 (5 bases). V was cut by 3 bases and J by 5 bases, with 13 bases left in between. The CDR3 sequence is 13 residues long. In germline, CDR1 is SQVTM, CDR2 ANQGSEA. The CDR3: CSVEAQGGTEAFF. CDR3 coding DNA: TGCAGCGTTGAGGCGCAGGGCGGAACTGAAGCTTTCTTT.

The chain recombines TRBV7-9 with TRBJ1-1, with TRBD1 as a possible D gene (5 bases). Germline CDR1 SEHNR, CDR2 FQNEAQ (reference sequence). V dropped 6 bases and J dropped 5 bases, with 10 bases sitting between them. The CDR3 runs 12 residues. The CDR3 nucleotides are TGTGCCAGCAGGGAGGGGACGACTGAAGCTTTCTTT. Translating it yields CASREGTTEAFF.

The rearrangement uses TRBV7-2 and TRBJ2-2; D might be TRBD1 (6 bases). V was cut by 0 bases and J by 5 bases, with 16 bases left in between. This CDR3 has 17 residues. Per germline, CDR1 SGHTA and CDR2 FQGNSA. The DNA of the CDR3 is TGTGCCAGCAGCTTAGCATCGAGGCAGGGGCCAACCGGGGAGCTGTTTTTT. Translation: CASSLASRQGPTGELFF.

This chain connects TRBV2 to TRBJ2-6, with TRBD1 matching over 8 bases. The CDR3 contains 16 residues. The junction had 4 bases not matched to a gene; V was cut back by 6 bases and J by 0 bases. CDR1 SNHLY and CDR2 FYNNEI come from the germline V gene. In nucleotides, the CDR3 is TGTGCCAGCAGGACGGACAGGGCCTCTGGGGCCAACGTCCTGACTTTC. Protein product: CASRTDRASGANVLTF.

The chain carries TRBV5-1 and TRBJ1-2; 9 nucleotides match TRBD1. CDR3 length equals 15 residues. CDR1 and CDR2 (germline): SGHRS, YFSETQ. V was clipped by 2 bases and J by 7 bases; unmatched bases: 9. CDR3 coding DNA: TGCGCCAGCAGCTTAAACACCGGGACAGGGCGTGGCTACACCTTC. As protein: CASSLNTGTGRGYTF.

This clone was counted between two and nine times. The chain combines TRBV4-2 with TRBJ1-1; D possibly corresponds to TRBD1 (5 bases). The germline V gene encodes CDR1 LGHNA and CDR2 YNFKEQ. The CDR3 covers 14 residues. Trimming took off 0 bases at V and 5 bases at J, with 10 bases between the two ends. The CDR3: CASSQDRQGTEAFF. CDR3 DNA: TGTGCCAGCAGCCAAGATCGTCAGGGAACTGAAGCTTTCTTT.

This clone was detected only a few times. Other DNA sequences from this sample encode an identical CDR3 as well. J is TRBJ2-5 and V is TRBV19; D gene uncertain. CDR1 and CDR2 from the germline V gene are LNHDA and SQIVND (reference sequence). V dropped 0 bases and J dropped 1 base, with 0 bases sitting between them. The length of the CDR3 is 12 residues. CDR3 residues: CASSIDQETQYF. Here the CDR3 DNA reads TGTGCCAGTAGTATAGACCAAGAGACCCAGTACTTC.

The V gene is TRBV11-1, the J gene TRBJ2-3; 9 positions agree with TRBD2. The trim removed 1 base at V and 0 bases at J, leaving 11 bases unmatched. Germline CDR1 is SGHAT and CDR2 is FQDESV (reference sequence). This CDR3 has 19 amino acids. CDR3 sequence: CASSLDLGRLAASTDTQYF. Here the CDR3 DNA reads TGTGCCAGCAGCTTAGATTTGGGGCGACTAGCGGCTAGCACAGATACGCAGTATTTT.